Following are 3 T cell receptor beta chains from one sample sequenced in a study of blood T cell repertoires in COVID-19. Sequenced by immunoSEQ multiplex PCR; TCRdb stores in-frame clones only, minus some. The table records 170,000 or so clones, around four fifths of them present only once. The sample was peripheral blood. The receptors originated from a woman in her 70s with COVID-19, enrolled during active disease.

This chain joins TRBV28 and TRBJ1-5; D is uncertain. The CDR3 length is 15 residues. Trimming pared 2 bases from V and 0 bases from J, leaving 8 bases between. Germline V gene lookup returns CDR1 MDHEN and CDR2 SYDVKM. The CDR3 spells CASSLQTLSNQPQHF. For the CDR3, the DNA is TGTGCCAGCAGTTTACAGACACTTAGCAATCAGCCCCAGCATTTT.

This clone was observed a few times. The chain employs TRBV3-1 (or the pseudogene TRBV3-2) and TRBJ1-4; 9 nucleotides align to TRBD1. The CDR3 is made up of 13 amino acids. CDR1 LGHDT and CDR2 YNNKEL come from the germline V gene (reference sequence). V was pared by 4 bases and J by 8 bases, with 2 bases of the junction left unmatched. CDR3 sequence: CASSLGTGEKLFF. DNA of the CDR3: TGTGCCAGCAGCCTCGGGACAGGGGAAAAACTGTTTTTT.

The chain joins TRBV7-2 to TRBJ2-5; no clear D gene. CDR1 and CDR2 from the germline V gene are SGHTA and FQGNSA. The CDR3 spans 14 residues. Trimming shortened V by 1 base and J by 5 bases, and 11 bases separated the two germline ends. The CDR3 protein is CASSLGRHRETQYF. The CDR3 DNA follows: TGTGCCAGCAGCTTAGGTCGCCATCGGGAGACCCAGTACTTC.